These T cell receptor beta chains were read from a single sample in a study of regulatory T cells in long-lasting Graves disease. TCRdb redid the calling of the multiplex PCR reads with MiXCR, one entry per CDR3 protein. The sample contains 620,000 or so distinct CDR3 sequences, approximately 15% of which appear only once. The same data also went into a second study, on T cells in Graves' hyperthyroidism and ophthalmopathy.

The sequencing here drew on peripheral blood mononuclear cells (PBMCs), taken at new diagnosis, from a patient treated with antithyroid drugs. The receptors were gathered from a woman in her 30s with Graves disease. Each CDR3 is given without its conserved first and last residue. The D gene is left open where the match is weak. Clone sizes are given selectively: once, few, many, or a class where the clone is expanded.

clone size	J gene	V gene	D gene	CDR3 protein
many	TRBJ2-7	TRBV28	-	ATITVPSSYEQY
-	TRBJ1-2	TRBV12-3/TRBV12-4	-	ASSPHLGGQVYGYT
few	TRBJ1-6	TRBV7-9	-	ASSSRGGVNSPLH
many	TRBJ1-2	TRBV20-1	-	SARAYGYT
many	TRBJ2-1	TRBV7-9	TRBD1	ASSYRTGAYNEQF
few	TRBJ2-6	TRBV7-9	TRBD1	ASSPGTGTGANVLT
few	TRBJ1-5	TRBV19	-	ASSLVRGSPNQPQH
-	TRBJ2-1	TRBV11-3	-	ASSSDRLYNEQF
-	TRBJ1-5	TRBV18	TRBD1	ASSSDRAGGYQPQH
few	TRBJ2-6	TRBV25-1	TRBD1	ASSHPGTGVGGGANVLT
-	TRBJ1-1	TRBV18	-	ASSPPEGENTEAF
-	TRBJ2-1	TRBV20-1	TRBD2	SAKREVNEQF
few	TRBJ1-1	TRBV28	-	ASRRRTDNTEAF
many	TRBJ1-5	TRBV20-1	-	SASRIPGSNQPQH
-	TRBJ1-1	TRBV7-2	TRBD1	ASSLPGTGSVNTEAF
few	TRBJ2-3	TRBV5-1	-	ASSLASTSY
few	TRBJ2-2	TRBV6-1	-	ASFISGSPAAGELF
-	TRBJ1-4	TRBV5-1	TRBD1	ASNFGQGDEKLF
many	TRBJ2-5	TRBV12-3/TRBV12-4	-	ASRIEGTQY
-	TRBJ2-7	TRBV30	TRBD2	AWGLAGAIYEQY
many	TRBJ2-5	TRBV11-2	-	ASSPLGQTQY
many	-	TRBV15	-	ATSINREGSYEQY
many	TRBJ1-1	TRBV18	TRBD1	ASSPITGQAMNTEAF
many	TRBJ1-1	TRBV6-1	TRBD1	ATPGQGGLNTEAF
many	TRBJ2-1	TRBV5-1	-	ASSFQVSSGLSYNEQF
-	TRBJ1-1	TRBV12-3/TRBV12-4	-	ASTNQTSMYLCASSPHLNTEAF
-	TRBJ2-7	TRBV20-1	-	SARDQAIGRSYEQY
few	TRBJ2-1	TRBV3-1	-	ASSSFGGKSPNEQF
-	TRBJ1-2	TRBV6-1	-	ASRYAGSYGYT
many	TRBJ1-2	TRBV5-1	TRBD1	ASTWAGGDNYGYT
-	TRBJ2-3	TRBV5-1	-	ASSFDGRGSTDTQY
few	TRBJ2-1	TRBV30	TRBD2	AWSTLAGVGQF
once	TRBJ2-3	TRBV19	-	ASSINSDTQY
-	TRBJ2-3	TRBV20-1	TRBD2	SAPTSGRVDTQY
-	TRBJ2-7	TRBV20-1	-	SASGRVSSYEQY
many	TRBJ2-2	TRBV27	TRBD2	ASSLNSGRFTGELF
once	TRBJ2-3	TRBV9	TRBD2	ASSVGLAVTDTQY
-	TRBJ2-1	TRBV18	TRBD1	ASSAQTGGRSYNEQF
few	TRBJ1-4	TRBV30	-	AWFRDGNEKLF
-	TRBJ2-2	TRBV6-2/TRBV6-3	TRBD1	ASSNPNTPGGGGELF
few	TRBJ2-3	TRBV5-1	TRBD2	ASSSLVQREGPDTQY
few	TRBJ1-3	TRBV7-9	-	ASSSLGAGGNTIY
many	TRBJ1-5	TRBV29-1	-	SVLRDGNQPQH
many	TRBJ2-1	TRBV12-3/TRBV12-4	TRBD2	ASSSIAGNEQF
many	TRBJ2-7	TRBV6-1	-	ASSDSNYEQY
many	TRBJ2-7	TRBV29-1	TRBD1	SVGQGNPYEQY
-	TRBJ2-7	TRBV7-9	-	ASSPYRESYEQY
-	TRBJ2-6	TRBV15	TRBD1	ATSRDRDSSYSGANVLT
-	TRBJ2-3	TRBV18	-	ASSPFQDTQY
many	TRBJ2-7	TRBV5-1	TRBD1	ASSLGGTGRAEQY
many	TRBJ2-1	TRBV18	-	ASSPLHAGEQF